This entry is about one T cell receptor (beta chain). Its target is unknown. These data originate in a study of T cells after posttransplantation cyclophosphamide. General study findings and limits: Donor-recipient repertoire similarity was low at 1-2 months, rising over year one. Skin or GI-infiltrating T cells shared few TRB sequences with blood. TRB clonality was highly associated with recipient CMV seropositivity and reactivation.

Treatment was busulfan-fludarabine conditioning, a marrow graft, and cyclophosphamide on days +3 and +4. Method: immunoSEQ multiplex PCR; TCRdb's copy keeps in-frame clones and lacks some. The table shows about 8,000 clones, with 90% occurring only once. Trimming left V 0 bases short and J 0 bases short, with 6 bases between. Looked up from germline, CDR1 is SGHRS and CDR2 is YFSETQ. The CDR3 consists of 15 residues. This specimen was CD4+ T cells sorted from blood, taken 1404 days after allogeneic stem cell transplant with posttransplant cyclophosphamide. This chain connects TRBV5-1 to TRBJ2-2, with D maybe TRBD1 (5 bases). This TCR derives from a female patient aged 50-59 years who received an allogeneic stem cell transplant from a related donor, was CMV-positive, and had no GVHD. Some T cells may be supplied by the graft donor. CDR3 loop: CASSLGGANTGELFF. CDR3 DNA: TGCGCCAGCAGCTTGGGGGGCGCGAACACCGGGGAGCTGTTTTTT.